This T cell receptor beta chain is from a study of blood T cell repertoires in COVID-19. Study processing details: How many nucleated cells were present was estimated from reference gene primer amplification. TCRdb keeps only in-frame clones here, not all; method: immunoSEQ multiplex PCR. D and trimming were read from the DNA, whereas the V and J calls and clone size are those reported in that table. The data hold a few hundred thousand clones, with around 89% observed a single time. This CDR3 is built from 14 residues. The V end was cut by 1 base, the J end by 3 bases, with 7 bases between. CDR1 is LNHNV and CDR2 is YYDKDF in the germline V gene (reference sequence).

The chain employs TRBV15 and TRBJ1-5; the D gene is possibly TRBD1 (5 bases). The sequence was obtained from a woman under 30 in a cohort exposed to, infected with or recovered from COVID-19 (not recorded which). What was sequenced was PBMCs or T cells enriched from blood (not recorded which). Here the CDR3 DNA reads TGTGCCACCAGCAGAGGACAGATCAATCAGCCCCAGCATTTT. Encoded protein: CATSRGQINQPQHF.